The T cell receptor beta chain described here comes from a study of control samples from healthy donors and cancer patients (TCRdb year 2020). From cysteine to phenylalanine, the CDR3 is 14 amino acids long. Only the CDR3 part of the read is kept: 42 bases, read in frame from the first base. The germline V gene gives CDR1 as SGHVS and CDR2 as FQNEAQ. Trimming costs V 2 bases and J 0 bases, and their ends lie 5 bases apart. Library generation was performed with the immunoSEQ multiplex PCR assay. Held by TCRdb, this immuneACCESS table contains in-frame sequences only and omits some clones. Under half of the omission traces to an unresolved V gene where checked; the cause of the rest is unknown. For this sample there are about 120,000 clones; about 89% appear just once. Together, the top ten hold just under 3% of the sample. To note about this clone: It lacks a known antigen. The sample holds no much larger clone one base away, and base qualities are not on file.

The rearranged chain carries TRBV7-8 and TRBJ1-3; no D segment can be confidently identified. This receptor was taken from a man in his 60s in good health. Sequenced sample: blood. At the DNA level, the sequence is TGTGCCAGCAGCTTAATGGTCTCTGGAAACACCATATATTTT. It codes for CASSLMVSGNTIYF.